This entry describes one TCR beta chain. The data stem from a study of molecular identifiers for immune sequencing clone quantification. The V gene lost 2 bases and the J gene lost 8 bases, with 6 bases spanning the gap. The V gene's germline CDR1 is KGHSH and CDR2 LQKENI. This CDR3 has 11 residues. Each CDR3 protein is one row after TCRdb ran MiXCR on the PCR reads. The sample yields over 85,000 distinct CDR3 sequences, 25% seen once. V usage is TRBV18 and J usage is TRBJ1-1; the D gene is possibly TRBD1 (6 bases). Sequenced input: naive CD8+ T cells from blood, with Jurkat cell RNA spiked in. The subset here: FACS-sorted CD8+CD4-CCR7+CD45RA+ naive T cells. The receptor was isolated from a human donor in good health. Some libraries in this study had Jurkat cell RNA spiked in. In DNA form, the CDR3 reads TGTGCCAGCTCACCAGGACAGGAAGCTTTCTTT. It is translated as CASSPGQEAFF.